This T cell receptor beta chain derives from a study of blood T cell repertoires in COVID-19. Study-wide context: Researchers got acute and convalescent COVID-19 samples from the United States, Italy and Spain. The cDNA or gDNA used as material had been derived from T cells, B-cell-depleted T cells, or PBMCs.

Methods used by the authors: Nucleated cell counts were estimated from reference gene primer amplification. Some clones are missing from TCRdb's copy, which holds only in-frame ones; the method was immunoSEQ multiplex PCR. Clonal size and the V and J genes are those of that table, whereas D and trimming came from the DNA. The sample shows over 85,000 clones, over 60% of them seen only once. V lost 1 base and J lost 5, with 8 bases in between. CDR3 size: 14 residues. Germline V gives CDR1 SGHVS, CDR2 FNYEAQ. The V call is TRBV7-6, the J call TRBJ1-4; no definite D call. The TCR sequence derives from a woman at least 80 years old with acute or convalescent COVID-19. Sequenced material: peripheral blood. The CDR3 DNA sequence: TGTGCCAGCAGCTTAGGGGCCTCCAATGAAAAACTGTTTTTT. It is translated as CASSLGASNEKLFF.